This entry is about one T cell receptor (beta chain). The source of the sample is a study of blood T cell repertoires in COVID-19. The authors' processing: Estimation of nucleated cell counts was performed using reference gene primer amplification. The protocol was immunoSEQ multiplex PCR, while the TCRdb copy is restricted to in-frame clones and leaves out a portion. From that table come the V and J calls and clone size; the DNA was used to work out D and trimming. The sample carries some 120,000 clones, roughly three quarters recorded once. The CDR3 contains 14 residues. CDR1 and CDR2 from the germline V gene are LGHDT and YNNKEL (reference sequence). Trimming cost V 6 bases and J 2 bases, with 13 bases left between them.

V and J are TRBV3-1 (or the pseudogene TRBV3-2) and TRBJ2-5, with D perhaps TRBD2 (6 bases). The TCR was taken from a man older than 75 with acute or convalescent COVID-19. Sample: peripheral blood. CDR3 amino acids: CASSSGLLQETQYF. The CDR3 coding sequence is TGTGCCAGCAGTTCGGGACTCTTGCAAGAGACCCAGTACTTC.